The 3 T cell receptor beta chains below come from one sample, sequenced in a study of T cell clonotyping in hematopoietic cell transplantation. The assay was immunoSEQ multiplex PCR, and TCRdb's table has in-frame clones only and misses some. The repertoire holds 65,000 to 75,000 clones, with 94% as singletons. Specimen: peripheral blood mononuclear cells. These receptors were obtained from a man aged 50-60 years in good health. Some clones in this sample may be carry-over from other donors' samples.

The V call is TRBV30, the J call TRBJ2-7, with TRBD1 as a possible D gene (6 bases). Germline V gene lookup returns CDR1 GTSNPN and CDR2 SVGIG (reference sequence). V dropped 3 bases and J dropped 5 bases, with 17 bases sitting between them. The CDR3 loop spans 14 amino acids. The CDR3 sequence is CAWRMQGKYNEQYF. Here the CDR3 DNA reads TGTGCCTGGAGAATGCAGGGGAAGTACAACGAGCAGTACTTC.

The chain joins TRBV5-1 to TRBJ2-2; 7 nucleotides align to TRBD1. Per germline, CDR1 SGHRS and CDR2 YFSETQ. With 4 bases clipped from V and 4 bases from J, the junction kept 10 bases outside the gene matches. This CDR3 has 16 amino acids. The CDR3 loop reads CASSKRTGPSTGELFF. DNA of the CDR3: TGCGCCAGCAGCAAAAGGACAGGACCCAGCACCGGGGAGCTGTTTTTT.

This clone has just one count. The chain links TRBV28 to TRBJ1-4; D is uncertain. Germline V gene sequence: CDR1 MDHEN, CDR2 SYDVKM. The CDR3 consists of 15 residues. Deletions cut 2 bases from V and 0 bases from J, with 7 bases between. The DNA for the CDR3 is TGTGCCAGCAGTTTACCAGGAGCAACTAATGAAAAACTGTTTTTT. This codes for CASSLPGATNEKLFF.